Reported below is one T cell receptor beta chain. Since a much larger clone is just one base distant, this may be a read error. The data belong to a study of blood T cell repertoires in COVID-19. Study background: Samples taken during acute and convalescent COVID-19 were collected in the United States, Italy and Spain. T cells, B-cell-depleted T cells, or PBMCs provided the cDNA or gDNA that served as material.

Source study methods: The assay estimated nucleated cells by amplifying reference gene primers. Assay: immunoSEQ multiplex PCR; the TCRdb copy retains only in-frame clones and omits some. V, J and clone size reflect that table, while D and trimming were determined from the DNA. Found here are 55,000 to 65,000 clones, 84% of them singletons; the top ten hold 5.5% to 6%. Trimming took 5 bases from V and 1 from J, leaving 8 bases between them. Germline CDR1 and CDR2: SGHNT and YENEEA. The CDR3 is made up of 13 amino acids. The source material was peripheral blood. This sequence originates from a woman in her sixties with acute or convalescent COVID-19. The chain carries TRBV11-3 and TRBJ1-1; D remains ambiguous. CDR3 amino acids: CASSPTGNTEAFF. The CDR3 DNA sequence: TGTGCCAGCAGCCCGACGGGGAACACTGAAGCTTTCTTT.